This TCR beta chain originates from a study of CD8+ T cells in alopecia areata. As to treatment: oral pan-JAK inhibitor, 5-10 mg twice daily. This clone was counted once. This CDR3 has 13 residues. From germline, CDR1 is MNHEY and CDR2 SVGAGI. Trimming shortened V by 7 bases and J by 5 bases, and 13 bases separated the two germline ends. Sequencing relied on a cDNA template that was reverse transcribed from extracted RNA. Clones were read by immunoSEQ multiplex PCR, and TCRdb kept only the in-frame ones, dropping some. The table records around 140,000 clones, around 87% of them present only once. The source is a human donor with alopecia areata. The V gene is TRBV6-5, the J gene TRBJ2-3; D ambiguous. Sequenced material: CD8+ T cells sorted from blood, taken at week 4, from a patient treated with tofacitinib. CDR3 protein: CASTNRVIDTQYF. DNA for the CDR3: TGTGCCAGCACCAACCGGGTGATAGATACGCAGTATTTT.